These T cell receptor beta chains were read from a single sample in a study of T cell responses to AZD1222 COVID-19 vaccine. TCRdb's copy holds only in-frame clones and misses some; the assay was immunoSEQ multiplex PCR. The sample carries tens of thousands of clones, roughly 84% recorded once. Sequencing used peripheral blood, obtained on day 0 of MenACWY control vaccination. The receptors derive from an adult in good health. The CDR3 runs from the conserved cysteine through the conserved F or W. Fields, in order: J gene, clone size, D gene, V gene, CDR3 protein, CDR3 DNA. The D gene is left open where the match is weak. A row's size may be missing; if present it is once, few, many or a size class.

>TRBJ2-3|.|TRBD1|TRBV10-1
CASNQDRGMRDTQYF
TGCGCCAGCAACCAGGACAGGGGGATGAGGGATACGCAGTATTTT
>TRBJ2-3|.|.|TRBV30
CAWSRAPPDTQYF
TGTGCCTGGAGCCGGGCACCCCCAGATACGCAGTATTTT
>TRBJ2-1|.|.|TRBV9
CASSPGVSSYNEQFF
TGTGCCAGCAGCCCGGGGGTGAGCTCCTACAATGAGCAGTTCTTC
>TRBJ2-5|.|.|TRBV12-5
CASAISTETQYF
TGTGCTAGTGCCATCTCCACGGAGACCCAGTACTTC
>TRBJ1-5|.|.|TRBV28
CASSLIPLRGELKPQHF
TGTGCCAGCAGTTTAATTCCCCTCCGGGGAGAATTGAAGCCCCAGCATTTT
>TRBJ1-2|.|.|TRBV30
CAWGLQGINYGYTF
TGTGCCTGGGGGCTACAGGGCATCAACTATGGCTACACCTTC
>TRBJ1-6|few|.|TRBV6-1
CASSDLRVNSPLHF
TGTGCCAGCAGTGATCTCCGTGTAAATTCACCCCTCCACTTT
>TRBJ2-3|few|TRBD1|TRBV29-1
CSVSGQGAIDTQYF
TGCAGCGTTTCGGGACAGGGAGCAATAGATACGCAGTATTTT
>TRBJ2-3|.|.|TRBV15
CATSVNTDTQYF
TGTGCCACCAGCGTCAACACAGATACGCAGTATTTT
>TRBJ1-5|.|.|TRBV4-2
CASSQGEQGRQPQHF
TGTGCCAGCAGCCAAGGGGAACAGGGACGTCAGCCCCAGCATTTT
>TRBJ1-4|.|.|TRBV7-2
CASSPAGATNEKLFF
TGTGCCAGCAGCCCAGCAGGGGCAACTAATGAAAAACTGTTTTTT
>TRBJ1-1|.|.|TRBV27
CASSPLGGHGLNTEAFF
TGTGCCAGCAGCCCTCTGGGTGGGCACGGGTTGAACACTGAAGCTTTCTTT
>TRBJ2-7|once|.|TRBV5-4
CASSNGYIEGEQYF
TGTGCCAGCAGCAATGGGTACATTGAGGGAGAGCAGTACTTC
>TRBJ1-6|.|.|TRBV14
CASSQQGGSPLHF
TGTGCCAGCAGCCAACAAGGCGGTTCACCCCTCCACTTT
>TRBJ1-6|.|TRBD1|TRBV10-1
CASLQGTGNSPLHF
TGCGCCAGCTTACAGGGGACGGGTAATTCACCCCTCCACTTT
>TRBJ2-7|.|.|TRBV5-1
CASSSRQPAHEQYF
TGCGCCAGCAGCTCCCGACAGCCTGCACACGAGCAGTACTTC
>TRBJ2-2|many|.|TRBV30
CAWSVSGATGELFF
TGTGCCTGGAGTGTGTCAGGGGCCACCGGGGAGCTGTTTTTT
>TRBJ1-2|.|.|TRBV5-5
CASSFVWPPSYGYTF
TGTGCCAGCAGCTTTGTGTGGCCACCATCCTATGGCTACACCTTC